These 15 T cell receptor beta chains share one sample of origin, sequenced in a study of T cells in women clearing cervical HPV infection. The assay was immunoSEQ multiplex PCR, and TCRdb's table has in-frame clones only and misses some. This table lists around 31,000 clones. Sequenced material: blood buffy coat. These receptors all come from a woman aged 18 to 75 with a cervical HPV16 infection that either progressed to CIN3+ or cleared (not recorded which).

With regard to this clone: The read ends 3 residues before the CDR3 terminus; that terminus is restored from the germline J gene. The chain carries TRBV19 and TRBJ1-1, with D possibly being TRBD1 (5 bases). Looked up from germline, CDR1 is LNHDA and CDR2 is SQIVND (reference sequence). There are 16 residues in the CDR3. The V and J ends lost 2 bases and 1 base respectively, with 14 bases between them. CDR3 DNA, as far as it was read: TGTGCCAGTAGTATATATGGGGCGAATAAGAACACTGAA. It is translated as CASSIYGANKNTE. The full CDR3 sequence reads CASSIYGANKNTEAFF.

The covered CDR3 bases are TGCAGTGCTCAAAGCCGGGACAGGGGGACCTACGAG. Its translation: CSAQSRDRGTYE. The CDR3 in full is CSAQSRDRGTYEQYF. The chain links TRBV20-1 to TRBJ2-7; 11 nucleotides match TRBD1. Read sequence stops 3 residues before the CDR3 end, and the germline J gene provides the missing end. The CDR3 is made up of 15 amino acids. Per germline, CDR1 DFQATT and CDR2 SNEGSKA (reference sequence). The V segment lost 5 bases and the J segment 2 bases; nucleotides outside the gene matches: 8.

As concerns this clone: From the germline J gene comes the end of the CDR3, since the read stops 3 residues before it. The gene calls are TRBV29-1 and TRBJ2-7; TRBD1 might be the D (5 bases). CDR3 length: 13 amino acids. V lost 6 bases to trimming and J lost 4 bases, with 16 bases between them. CDR1 and CDR2 (germline): SQVTM, ANQGSEA. CDR3 residues: CSVTSRVRYEQYF. The covered CDR3 bases are TGCAGCGTGACCAGCAGGGTGAGGTACGAG.

Concerning this clone: The read ends 3 residues before the CDR3 terminus; that terminus is restored from the germline J gene. V gene TRBV5-1 combines with J gene TRBJ2-7; D is possibly TRBD1 (6 bases). Germline CDR1 SGHRS, CDR2 YFSETQ. V shed 7 bases and J shed 5 bases, with 16 bases lying between them. This CDR3 spans 13 amino acids. CDR3 loop: CASAPTGPHEQYF. Partial CDR3 DNA: TGCGCCAGCGCACCGACAGGTCCTCACGAG. The complete variable domain, with remaining parts taken from reference TRBV5-1 and TRBJ2-7, reads KAGVTQTPRYLIKTRGQQVTLSCSPISGHRSVSWYQQTPGQGLQFLFEYFSETQRNKGNFPGRFSGRQFSNSRSEMNVSTLELGDSALYLCASAPTGPHEQYFGPGTRLTVT.

A word on this clone: From the germline J gene comes the end of the CDR3, since the read stops 3 residues before it. The gene calls are TRBV7-3 and TRBJ2-3; D not resolved. From germline, CDR1 is SGHTA and CDR2 FQGTGA. The CDR3 is 15 residues long. V dropped 3 bases and J dropped 1 base, with 11 bases sitting between them. CDR3 amino acids: CASSLGRLGTDTQYF. The DNA read from the CDR3 is TGTGCCAGCAGCTTGGGCAGGCTCGGCACAGATACG.

In the case of this clone: The read gets to within 3 residues of the CDR3 end, and the germline J gene fills in the rest. V is TRBV5-5 and J is TRBJ1-1, with D unresolved. The V gene's germline CDR1 is SGHKS and CDR2 YYEKEE (reference sequence). Between the trimmed V and J ends, which lost 1 base and 0 bases, there was a span of 4 bases. The CDR3 runs 13 residues. CDR3 sequence reads: CASSLRLNTEAFF. The part of the CDR3 DNA that was read is TGTGCCAGCAGCTTGCGGTTGAACACTGAA.

Comment on this clone: Germline is not matched at one junction end, which may reflect a read error. CDR3: CASSQEGPPRTEAFF. The covered CDR3 bases are TGCGCCAGCAGCCAAGAAGGGCCTCCGAGGACTGAA. The J gene is TRBJ1-1, the V gene TRBV4-2, with no clear D. The read terminates 3 residues before the CDR3 end, so the remaining end is supplied by the germline J gene. The CDR3 has 15 residues. The germline V gene encodes CDR1 LGHNA and CDR2 YNFKEQ.

Note on this clone: From the germline J gene comes the end of the CDR3, since the read stops 3 residues before it. J is TRBJ2-3 and V is TRBV30; a possible D gene is TRBD1 (6 bases). The CDR3 contains 13 residues. Germline assignment: CDR1 GTSNPN and CDR2 SVGIG (reference sequence). Incomplete CDR3 DNA: TGTGCCTGCGACGGACAGACTAATCAGCCG. Translation: CACDGQTNQP. The entire CDR3 protein is CACDGQTNQPQYF.

In regard to this clone: The read ends 3 residues before the CDR3 terminus; that terminus is restored from the germline J gene. The rearrangement uses TRBV5-1 and TRBJ1-1; possibly TRBD1 for D (6 bases). The CDR3 runs 14 residues. Trimming stripped 0 bases from V and 5 bases from J, with 11 bases between. The germline V gene encodes CDR1 SGHRS and CDR2 YFSETQ. The covered CDR3 bases are TGCGCCAGCAGCTTGGTTTTACAGGGTACTGAA. Translating gives CASSLVLQGTE. The whole CDR3 sequence reads CASSLVLQGTEAFF.

With respect to this clone: The observed sequence ends 3 residues before the CDR3 terminus, with the missing tail filled in from the germline J gene. The V call is TRBV6-4, the J call TRBJ1-2; D perhaps matches TRBD1 (6 bases). Trimming shortened V by 6 bases and J by 6 bases, and 17 bases separated the two germline ends. Germline V lookup: CDR1 MRHNA, CDR2 SNTAGT. This CDR3 region has 14 residues. The DNA read from the CDR3 is TGTGCCAGCAGCGCAATGCAGGGGTTCGATGGC. It specifies CASSAMQGFDG. In full, the CDR3 is CASSAMQGFDGYTF.

As for this clone: The read stops 3 residues short of the end of the CDR3; the missing end is completed from the germline J gene. This chain links TRBV20-1 with TRBJ2-5; D assignment may be TRBD1 or TRBD2 (6 bases each). CDR1 DFQATT and CDR2 SNEGSKA come from the germline V gene (reference sequence). V lost 3 bases and J lost 3, with 14 bases in between. The CDR3 is 14 amino acids. This CDR3 is CSARAGHPKETQYF. Incomplete CDR3 DNA: TGCAGTGCTAGGGCGGGACACCCTAAAGAGACC.

Points on this clone: Coverage ceases 3 residues before the CDR3 finishes, and the germline J gene fills in the end. V usage is TRBV4-2 and J usage is TRBJ2-7; 7 positions match TRBD2. This CDR3 comprises 15 residues. Per germline, CDR1 LGHNA and CDR2 YNFKEQ. The V and J ends lost 0 bases and 2 bases, in that order; junction bases with no gene match: 4. CDR3 DNA, as far as it was read: TGTGCCAGCAGCCAAGATCTAGCGGTCACCTACGAG. Residues: CASSQDLAVTYE. In full, the CDR3 reads CASSQDLAVTYEQYF.

As regards this clone: The observed sequence ends 3 residues before the CDR3 terminus, with the missing tail filled in from the germline J gene. The rearrangement links TRBV10-3 to TRBJ2-1; 7 bases agree with TRBD2. This CDR3 region has 15 residues. Trimming at V came to 6 bases and at J to 0 bases, leaving 5 bases not matched to a gene. Germline V gives CDR1 ENHRY, CDR2 SYGVKD. CDR3 DNA, as far as it was read: TGTGCCATCAGCCTAGCGGAGAGCTCCTACAATGAG. It codes for CAISLAESSYNE. The full-length CDR3 reads as CAISLAESSYNEQFF.

About this clone itself: The read terminates 3 residues before the CDR3 end, so the remaining end is supplied by the germline J gene. V gene TRBV18 combines with J gene TRBJ1-2, with no clear D. Germline-derived CDR1 and CDR2 are KGHSH and LQKENI. V lost 0 bases and J lost 5, with 10 bases in between. This CDR3 region has 14 residues. CDR3 amino acids: CASSPPAGPYGYTF. Partial CDR3 DNA: TGTGCCAGCTCACCACCCGCAGGTCCTTATGGC.

Worth noting for this clone: Read data end 3 residues before the CDR3 end; the end is taken from the germline J gene. The chain employs TRBV7-8 and TRBJ2-7; D is unclear. V was shortened by 4 bases and J by 3 bases, with 4 bases between the two germline ends. From germline, CDR1 is SGHVS and CDR2 FQNEAQ. CDR3 length: 11 residues. CDR3 DNA (partial): TGTGCCAGCAGCTCACTCTACGAG. Translating gives CASSSLYE. The whole CDR3 reads CASSSLYEQYF.